Given below is one TCR beta chain in context. The antigen is not known. A J-beta primer mix and a sample-barcoded 5' primer were used in a second PCR of roughly 7 to 12 cycles. TCRdb called the 5' RACE reads again in MiXCR, with one record for every CDR3 protein. Of a few hundred thousand distinct CDR3 sequences listed, less than 30% were seen once; the top ten hold approximately 29%. The sample is drawn from a study of blood T cells in healthy people across ages. Germline CDR1 and CDR2: DFQATT and SNEGSKA (reference sequence). This CDR3 has 13 residues. Trimming shortened V by 5 bases and J by 3 bases, and 13 bases separated the two germline ends. Findings of the study overall: Long-lived donors had more naive CD4+ cells and higher diversity than aged donors.

This chain links TRBV20-1 with TRBJ1-1, with unresolved D. The TCR sequence derives from a woman aged 70-85 years in good health. The sample consisted of blood. CDR3 nucleotides: TGCAGTGCTCCCGGTGGGCTGTACACTGAAGCTTTCTTT. This gives the protein CSAPGGLYTEAFF.